Listed here is a single TCR beta chain. Unique molecular identifiers tagged the TCR beta cDNA libraries. TCRdb used MiXCR to reprocess the PCR reads, holding one entry per CDR3 protein. The table includes around 160,000 distinct CDR3 sequences, about 36% detected once. This entry belongs to a study of post-analysis software for immune sequencing data. V was clipped by 4 bases and J by 1 base; unmatched bases: 3. Germline V gives CDR1 MNHEY, CDR2 SMNVEV (reference sequence). The CDR3 is made up of 15 amino acids. The sequence came from a girl aged 5-17 years with multiple sclerosis. The genes are TRBV27 and TRBJ1-1; 10 bases align to TRBD1. The sequencing here drew on blood, taken after autologous hematopoietic stem cell transplantation. CDR3 coding DNA: TGTGCCAGCAGTTCCCGACAGGGGGCGAACACTGAAGCTTTCTTT. As protein: CASSSRQGANTEAFF.